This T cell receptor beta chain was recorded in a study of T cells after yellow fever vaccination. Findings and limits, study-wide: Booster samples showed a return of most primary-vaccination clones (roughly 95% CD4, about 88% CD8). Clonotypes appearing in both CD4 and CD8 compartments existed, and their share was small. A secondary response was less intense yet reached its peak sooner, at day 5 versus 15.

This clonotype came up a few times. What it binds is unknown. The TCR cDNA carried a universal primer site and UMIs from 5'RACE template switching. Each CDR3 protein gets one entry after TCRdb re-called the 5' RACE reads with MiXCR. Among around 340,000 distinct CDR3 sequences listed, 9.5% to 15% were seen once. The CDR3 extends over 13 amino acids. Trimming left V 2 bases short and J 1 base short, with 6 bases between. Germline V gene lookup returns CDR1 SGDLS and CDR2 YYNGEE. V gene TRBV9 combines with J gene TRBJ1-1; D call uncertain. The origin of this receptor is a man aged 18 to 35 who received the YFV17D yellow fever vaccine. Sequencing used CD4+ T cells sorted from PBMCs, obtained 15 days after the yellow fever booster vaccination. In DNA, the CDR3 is TGTGCCAGCAGCGTCTCCGCGAACACTGAAGCTTTCTTT. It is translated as CASSVSANTEAFF.